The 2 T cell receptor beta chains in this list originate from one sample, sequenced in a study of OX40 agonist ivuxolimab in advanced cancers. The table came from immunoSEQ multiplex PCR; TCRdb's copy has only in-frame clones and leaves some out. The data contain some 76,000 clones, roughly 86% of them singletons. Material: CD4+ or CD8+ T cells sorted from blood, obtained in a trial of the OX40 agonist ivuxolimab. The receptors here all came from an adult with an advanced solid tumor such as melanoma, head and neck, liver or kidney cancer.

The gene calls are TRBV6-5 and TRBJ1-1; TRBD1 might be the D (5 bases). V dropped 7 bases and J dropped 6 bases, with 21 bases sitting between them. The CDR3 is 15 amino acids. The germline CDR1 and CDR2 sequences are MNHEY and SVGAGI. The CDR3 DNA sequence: TGTGCCAGCAAACCATCCGAGGGGATCGGCCCTGAAGCTTTCTTT. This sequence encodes CASKPSEGIGPEAFF.

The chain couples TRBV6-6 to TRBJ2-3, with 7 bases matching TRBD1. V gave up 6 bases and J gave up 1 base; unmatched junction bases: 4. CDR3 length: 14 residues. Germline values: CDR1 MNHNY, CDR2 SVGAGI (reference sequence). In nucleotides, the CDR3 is TGTGCCAGCAGGAGACAGGGCCGCACAGATACGCAGTATTTT. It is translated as CASRRQGRTDTQYF.